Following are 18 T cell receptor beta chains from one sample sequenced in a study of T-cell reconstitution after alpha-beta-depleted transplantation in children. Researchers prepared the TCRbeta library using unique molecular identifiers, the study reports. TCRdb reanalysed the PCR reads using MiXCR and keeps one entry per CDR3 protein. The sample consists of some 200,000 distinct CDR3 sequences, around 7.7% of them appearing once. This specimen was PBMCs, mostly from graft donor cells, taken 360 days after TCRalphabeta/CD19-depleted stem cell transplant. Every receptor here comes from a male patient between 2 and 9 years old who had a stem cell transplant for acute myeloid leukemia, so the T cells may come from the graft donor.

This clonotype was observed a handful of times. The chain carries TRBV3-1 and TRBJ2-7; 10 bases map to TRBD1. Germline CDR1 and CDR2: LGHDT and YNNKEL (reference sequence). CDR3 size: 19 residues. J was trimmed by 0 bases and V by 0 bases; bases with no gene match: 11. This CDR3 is CASSQDGFLGQGGSYEQYF. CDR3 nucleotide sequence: TGTGCCAGCAGCCAAGATGGTTTCCTTGGACAGGGGGGCTCCTACGAGCAGTACTTC.

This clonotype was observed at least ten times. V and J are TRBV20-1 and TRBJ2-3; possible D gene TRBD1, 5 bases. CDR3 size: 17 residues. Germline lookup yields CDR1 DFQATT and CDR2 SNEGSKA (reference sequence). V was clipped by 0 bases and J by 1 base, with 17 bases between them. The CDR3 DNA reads TGCAGTGCTAGAGATGCCCCAGGGCTCCGAGGCACAGATACGCAGTATTTT. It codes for CSARDAPGLRGTDTQYF.

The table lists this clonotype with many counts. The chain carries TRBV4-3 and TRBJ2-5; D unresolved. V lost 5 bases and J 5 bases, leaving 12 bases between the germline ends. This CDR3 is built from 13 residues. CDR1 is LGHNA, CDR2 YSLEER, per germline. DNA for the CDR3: TGCGCCAGCAGCGTAGAGACGGGCGAGACCCAGTACTTC. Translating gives CASSVETGETQYF.

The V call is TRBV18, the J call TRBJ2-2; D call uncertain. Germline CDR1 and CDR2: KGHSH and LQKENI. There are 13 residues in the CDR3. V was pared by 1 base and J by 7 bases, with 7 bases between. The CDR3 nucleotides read TGTGCCAGCTCACCACTCAGTCTCGGGGAGCTGTTTTTT. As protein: CASSPLSLGELFF. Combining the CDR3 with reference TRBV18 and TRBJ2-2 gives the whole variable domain NAGVMQNPRHLVRRRGQEARLRCSPMKGHSHVYWYRQLPEEGLKFMVYLQKENIIDESGMPKERFSAEFPKEGPSILRIQQVVRGDSAAYFCASSPLSLGELFFGEGSRLTVL.

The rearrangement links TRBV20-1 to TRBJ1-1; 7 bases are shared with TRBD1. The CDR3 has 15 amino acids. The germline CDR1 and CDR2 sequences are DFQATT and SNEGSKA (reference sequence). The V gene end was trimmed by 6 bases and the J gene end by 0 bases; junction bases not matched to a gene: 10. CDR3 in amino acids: CSAPRQGQLNTEAFF. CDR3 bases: TGCAGTGCCCCACGCCAGGGACAGTTGAACACTGAAGCTTTCTTT.

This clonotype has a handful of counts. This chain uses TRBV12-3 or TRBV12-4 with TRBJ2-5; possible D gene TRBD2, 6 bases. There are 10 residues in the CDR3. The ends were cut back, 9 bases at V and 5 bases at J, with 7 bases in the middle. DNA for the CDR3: TGTGCCAGTGCGGGGGAGACCCAGTACTTC. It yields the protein CASAGETQYF.

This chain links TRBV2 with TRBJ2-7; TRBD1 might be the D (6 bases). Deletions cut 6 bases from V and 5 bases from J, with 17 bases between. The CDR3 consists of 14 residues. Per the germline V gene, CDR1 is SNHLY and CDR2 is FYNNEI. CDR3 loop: CASSLQGEANEQYF. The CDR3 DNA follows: TGTGCCAGCAGCCTACAGGGTGAGGCGAACGAGCAGTACTTC.

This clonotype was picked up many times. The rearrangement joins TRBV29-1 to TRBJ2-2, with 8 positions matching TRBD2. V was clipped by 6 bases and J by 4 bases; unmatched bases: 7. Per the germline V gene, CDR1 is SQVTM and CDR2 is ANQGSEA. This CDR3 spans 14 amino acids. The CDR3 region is CSVRAGRATGELFF. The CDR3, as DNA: TGCAGCGTCCGAGCCGGGAGGGCCACCGGGGAGCTGTTTTTT.

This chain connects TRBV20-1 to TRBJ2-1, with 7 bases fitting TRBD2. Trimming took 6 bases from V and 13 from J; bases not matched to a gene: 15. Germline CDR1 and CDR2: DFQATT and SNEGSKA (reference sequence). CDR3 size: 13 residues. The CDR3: CSATGTKSLAQFF. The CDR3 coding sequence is TGCAGTGCGACCGGGACTAAATCCCTGGCCCAGTTCTTC.

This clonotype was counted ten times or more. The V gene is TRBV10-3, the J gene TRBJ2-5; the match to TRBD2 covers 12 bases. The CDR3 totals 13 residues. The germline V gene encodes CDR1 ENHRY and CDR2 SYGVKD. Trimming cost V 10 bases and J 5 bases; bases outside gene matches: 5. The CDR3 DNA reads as TGTGCCAGCAGACTAGCGGGGGCTGAGACCCAGTACTTC. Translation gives CASRLAGAETQYF.

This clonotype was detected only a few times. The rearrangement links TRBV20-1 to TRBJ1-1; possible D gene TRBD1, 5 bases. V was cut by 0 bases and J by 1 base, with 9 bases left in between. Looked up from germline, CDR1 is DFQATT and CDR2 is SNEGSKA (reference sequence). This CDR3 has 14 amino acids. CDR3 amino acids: CSARDGGGNTEAFF. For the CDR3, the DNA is TGCAGTGCTAGAGATGGCGGGGGGAACACTGAAGCTTTCTTT.

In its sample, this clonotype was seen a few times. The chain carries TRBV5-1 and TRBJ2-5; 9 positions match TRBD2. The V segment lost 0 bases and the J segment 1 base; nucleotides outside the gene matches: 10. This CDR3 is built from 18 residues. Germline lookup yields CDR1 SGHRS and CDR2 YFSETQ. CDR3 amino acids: CASSLVPAGGSFQETQYF. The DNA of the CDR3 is TGCGCCAGCAGCTTGGTGCCGGCGGGGGGGAGCTTCCAAGAGACCCAGTACTTC.

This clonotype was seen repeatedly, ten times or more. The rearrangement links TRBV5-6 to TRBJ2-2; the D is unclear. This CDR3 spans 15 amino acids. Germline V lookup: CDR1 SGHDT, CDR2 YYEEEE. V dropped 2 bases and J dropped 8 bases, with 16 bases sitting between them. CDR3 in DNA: TGTGCCAGCAGCTTTAATCCGAGTATTCTGGGGGAGCTGTTTTTT. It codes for CASSFNPSILGELFF.

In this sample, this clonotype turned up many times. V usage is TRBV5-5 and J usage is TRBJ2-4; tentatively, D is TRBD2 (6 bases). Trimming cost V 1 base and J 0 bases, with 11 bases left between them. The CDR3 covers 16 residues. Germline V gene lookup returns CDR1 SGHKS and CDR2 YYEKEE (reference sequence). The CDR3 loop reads CASSLLLAVAKNIQYF. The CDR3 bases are TGTGCCAGCAGCTTGTTATTAGCGGTAGCCAAAAACATTCAGTACTTC.

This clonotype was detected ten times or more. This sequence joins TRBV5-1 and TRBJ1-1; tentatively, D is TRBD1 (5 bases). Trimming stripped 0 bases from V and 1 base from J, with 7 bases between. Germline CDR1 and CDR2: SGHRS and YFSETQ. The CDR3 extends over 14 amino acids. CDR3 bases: TGCGCCAGCAGCTTGGTAAGGGGGAACACTGAAGCTTTCTTT. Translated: CASSLVRGNTEAFF.

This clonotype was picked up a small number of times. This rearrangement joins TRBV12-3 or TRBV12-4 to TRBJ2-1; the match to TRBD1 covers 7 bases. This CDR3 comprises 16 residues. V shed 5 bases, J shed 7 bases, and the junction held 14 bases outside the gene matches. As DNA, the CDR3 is TGTGCCAGCAGTGCTAGACCGACAGGGTCGGCAAATGAGCAGTTCTTC. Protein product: CASSARPTGSANEQFF.

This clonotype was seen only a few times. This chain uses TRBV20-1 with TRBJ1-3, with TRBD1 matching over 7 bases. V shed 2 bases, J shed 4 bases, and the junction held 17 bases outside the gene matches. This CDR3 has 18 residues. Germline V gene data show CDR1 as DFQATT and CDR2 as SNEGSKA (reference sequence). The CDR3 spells CSARRDRVGDPNGNTIYF. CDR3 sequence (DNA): TGCAGTGCTAGACGGGACAGAGTGGGGGATCCAAACGGAAACACCATATATTTT.

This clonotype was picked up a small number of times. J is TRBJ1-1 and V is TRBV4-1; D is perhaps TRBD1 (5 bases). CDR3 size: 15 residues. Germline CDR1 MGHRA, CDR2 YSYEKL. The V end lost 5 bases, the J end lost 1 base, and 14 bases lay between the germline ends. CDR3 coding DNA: TGCGCCAGCAGCAATCCGCTCAGGGAGAACACTGAAGCTTTCTTT. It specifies CASSNPLRENTEAFF.